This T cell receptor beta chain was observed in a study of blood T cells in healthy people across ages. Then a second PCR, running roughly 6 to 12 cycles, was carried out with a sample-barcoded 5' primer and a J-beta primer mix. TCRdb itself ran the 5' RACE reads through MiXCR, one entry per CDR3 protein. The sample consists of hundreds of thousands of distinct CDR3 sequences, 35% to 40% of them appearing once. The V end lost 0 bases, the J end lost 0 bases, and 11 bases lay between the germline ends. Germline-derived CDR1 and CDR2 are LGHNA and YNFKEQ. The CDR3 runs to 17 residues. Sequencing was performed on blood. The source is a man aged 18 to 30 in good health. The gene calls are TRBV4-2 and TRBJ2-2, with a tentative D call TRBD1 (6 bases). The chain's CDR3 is CASSQDQGYSNTGELFF. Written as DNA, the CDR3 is TGTGCCAGCAGCCAAGATCAGGGGTATTCGAACACCGGGGAGCTGTTTTTT.